Sequencing of this T cell receptor beta chain was carried out in a study of human T cells and chemical hapten exposure. The study, taken as a whole, reports: Every donor had alopecia, and their immune response may therefore differ from healthy people's.

The CDR3 has 16 amino acids. With V trimmed by 0 bases and J by 0 bases, 2 bases remained unmatched. Germline CDR1 LGHNA, CDR2 YNFKEQ. Each CDR3 protein is one row after TCRdb ran MiXCR on the RACE reads. The data hold under 100,000 distinct CDR3 sequences, with around 8.8% observed a single time. The time point: pre-sensitization, week 0. Documented treatment: therapeutic diphenylcyclopropenone sensitization with weekly scalp DPC. This clonotype was recorded a few times. Its antigen is currently unknown. The TCR was taken from a man in his forties or fifties with alopecia areata. Some clones in this sample may be carry-over from other donors' samples. The chain recombines TRBV4-2 with TRBJ2-1, with 7 bases matching TRBD2. The sample here was whole blood, taken in connection with sensitization to the hapten diphenylcyclopropenone (DPC). The CDR3 nucleotides read TGTGCCAGCAGCCAAGAACTAGCGCTCTCCTACAATGAGCAGTTCTTC. It codes for CASSQELALSYNEQFF.